The rows below give T cell receptor beta chains drawn from one sample of a study of response to subunit inactivated influenza vaccine. From the RT-PCR reads, TCRdb called clonotypes with MiXCR, one entry per CDR3 protein. The sample carries about 520,000 distinct CDR3 sequences, approximately 7.8% recorded once. Here the sequenced sample was PBMCs from blood, taken about 23 months after vaccination. These receptors all stem from a man in his fifties or sixties who received an inactivated influenza vaccine. The CDR3 runs from the conserved cysteine through the conserved F or W. A D gene is named only where the DNA matches it firmly. Clone size appears in some rows only: once, few, many, or a class for an expanded clone.

>few|TRBJ2-7|TRBV3-1|TRBD1
CASSQEETGWWSYEQYF
TGTGCCAGCAGCCAAGAGGAGACAGGGTGGTGGTCCTACGAGCAGTACTTC
>few|TRBJ2-4|TRBV6-2/TRBV6-3|.
CASSYDIEGDTSKNIQYF
TGTGCCAGCAGTTACGATATCGAGGGAGACACTTCCAAAAACATTCAGTACTTC
>many|TRBJ2-5|TRBV4-1|TRBD1
CASSPRDRDQETQYF
TGCGCCAGCAGCCCCCGGGACAGGGACCAAGAGACCCAGTACTTC
>few|TRBJ2-3|TRBV2|TRBD1
CASIFSQRPGQSTDTQYF
TGTGCCAGCATCTTTTCGCAACGACCGGGACAGTCCACAGATACGCAGTATTTT
>few|TRBJ2-3|TRBV28|TRBD2
CASSLLGPGGSTDTQYF
TGTGCCAGCAGTTTATTGGGTCCGGGGGGTAGCACAGATACGCAGTATTTT
>.|TRBJ2-1|TRBV12-3/TRBV12-4|.
CASTLGQFNEQFF
TGTGCCAGCACCTTGGGGCAATTCAATGAGCAGTTCTTC
>few|TRBJ1-6|TRBV4-3|.
CASSQDTRDGNSPLHF
TGCGCCAGCAGCCAAGATACCAGGGATGGAAATTCACCCCTCCACTTT
>.|TRBJ2-1|TRBV9|.
CASSVEAATYNEQFF
TGTGCCAGCAGCGTAGAAGCTGCGACCTACAATGAGCAGTTCTTC
>few|TRBJ2-7|TRBV4-3|.
CASSQEPGVGMAYEQYF
TGCGCCAGCAGCCAAGAGCCGGGAGTTGGTATGGCCTACGAGCAGTACTTC
>few|TRBJ1-2|TRBV6-1|.
CASTLGGLGYGYTF
TGTGCCAGCACCCTCGGGGGGCTCGGCTATGGCTACACCTTC
>few|TRBJ2-2|TRBV4-2|TRBD2
CASSQDRTSGGNTGELFF
TGTGCCAGCAGCCAAGATCGGACTAGCGGGGGAAACACCGGGGAGCTGTTTTTT
>few|TRBJ2-3|TRBV20-1|TRBD2
CSARTSGRPTINTQYF
TGCAGTGCTAGGACTAGCGGGAGGCCGACGATAAATACGCAGTATTTT